The next 17 T cell receptor beta chains were all read from a single sample in a study of shared clonotypes between healthy human individuals. This table comes from immunoSEQ multiplex PCR, and its TCRdb copy is limited to in-frame clones, with some not included. The top ten hold under 2% of the sample, which has 780,000 or so clones, 72% seen once. The sample comprised memory CD4+ T cells sorted from blood. Stated subset: CD45RA-negative fraction. The origin of the receptors is a woman aged 25-40 years in good health.

The chain uses TRBV19 and TRBJ1-2; D is unclear. The CDR3 has 14 amino acids. The V gene lost 5 bases and the J gene lost 2 bases, with 12 bases spanning the gap. Germline CDR1 is LNHDA and CDR2 is SQIVND (reference sequence). CDR3 coding DNA: TGTGCCAGTAGTGCCCGACCTCCAAACTATGGCTACACCTTC. This encodes CASSARPPNYGYTF.

There are a few counts of this clone. The J gene is TRBJ2-2, the V gene TRBV6-6; D call uncertain. Germline assignment: CDR1 MNHNY and CDR2 SVGAGI (reference sequence). The CDR3 spans 16 residues. V was clipped by 4 bases and J by 2 bases, with 14 bases between them. CDR3 loop: CASSFSGGVNTGELFF. CDR3 in DNA: TGTGCCAGCAGTTTCTCGGGCGGAGTAAACACCGGGGAGCTGTTTTTT.

In this sample, this clone turned up a few times. The chain uses TRBV9 and TRBJ2-6, with D hard to call. Germline-derived CDR1 and CDR2 are SGDLS and YYNGEE. There are 15 residues in the CDR3. The V and J ends lost 10 bases and 0 bases respectively, with 14 bases between them. The CDR3 DNA is TGTGCCCACCGAGACACCCACTCTGGGGCCAACGTCCTGACTTTC. Protein: CAHRDTHSGANVLTF.

V usage is TRBV28 and J usage is TRBJ2-2, with 9 bases fitting TRBD2. With V trimmed by 7 bases and J by 6 bases, 3 bases remained unmatched. CDR1 MDHEN and CDR2 SYDVKM come from the germline V gene. The CDR3 runs 13 residues. Here the CDR3 reads CASIEREAGELFF. The CDR3 nucleotides are TGTGCCAGCATCGAGCGGGAGGCCGGGGAGCTGTTTTTT.

With regard to this clone: Possible read error: a much larger clone is one base away. The chain links TRBV5-5 to TRBJ1-2; 9 bases are shared with TRBD1. J lost 2 bases, V lost 4 bases, and 3 bases had no gene match. Germline V CDR1 and CDR2: SGHKS, YYEKEE (reference sequence). There are 14 residues in the CDR3. CDR3 sequence (DNA): TGTGCCAGCAGCCCCGGGACAGGGAACTATGGCTACACCTTC. It yields the protein CASSPGTGNYGYTF.

This chain links TRBV5-5 with TRBJ1-5, with D uncertain. The length of the CDR3 is 15 residues. Germline CDR1 and CDR2: SGHKS and YYEKEE (reference sequence). With 2 bases removed from V and 8 bases from J, the gap between germline ends came to 17 bases. The CDR3 sequence is CASSFRLPPLEPQHF. DNA for the CDR3: TGTGCCAGCAGCTTTCGACTGCCCCCTTTGGAGCCCCAGCATTTT.

This chain connects TRBV10-1 to TRBJ2-1; D may be TRBD1 or TRBD2 (6 bases each). There are 18 residues in the CDR3. Trimming removed 0 bases at V and 0 bases at J, with 15 bases between. CDR1 WNHNN and CDR2 SYGVQD come from the germline V gene (reference sequence). In nucleotides, the CDR3 is TGCGCCAGCAGTGAGTCGGCGGGGCAGGGGAGCTCCTACAATGAGCAGTTCTTC. Protein product: CASSESAGQGSSYNEQFF.

This clone was seen a handful of times. V usage is TRBV20-1 and J usage is TRBJ1-1; D unresolved. The germline V gene has CDR1 DFQATT and CDR2 SNEGSKA (reference sequence). The CDR3 runs to 11 residues. Trimming stripped 8 bases from V and 0 bases from J, with 7 bases between. The CDR3 DNA sequence: TGCAGTTCCCGTTTGAACACTGAAGCTTTCTTT. Its translation is CSSRLNTEAFF.

The genes are TRBV7-9 and TRBJ2-1, with 10 bases that match TRBD1. The CDR3 is 17 amino acids. The trim removed 6 bases at V and 7 bases at J, leaving 15 bases unmatched. Germline loops: CDR1 SEHNR, CDR2 FQNEAQ (reference sequence). CDR3 amino acids: CASSSRDRGHPGNEQFF. The CDR3 nucleotides read TGTGCCAGCAGTTCCCGGGACAGGGGACATCCGGGGAATGAGCAGTTCTTC.

The V and J genes are TRBV11-2 and TRBJ2-3; 9 nucleotides align to TRBD2. This CDR3 is built from 17 residues. Germline V gene data show CDR1 as SGHAT and CDR2 as FQNNGV. V was clipped by 0 bases and J by 6 bases; unmatched bases: 10. CDR3 DNA: TGTGCCAGCAGCTTAGATTGGACTAGCGCCACGGGGGATACGCAGTATTTT. Translation gives CASSLDWTSATGDTQYF. The whole variable domain, filled in from reference TRBV11-2 and TRBJ2-3, reads EAGVAQSPRYKIIEKRQSVAFWCNPISGHATLYWYQQILGQGPKLLIQFQNNGVVDDSQLPKDRFSAERLKGVDSTLKIQPAKLEDSAVYLCASSLDWTSATGDTQYFGPGTRLTVL.

The chain links TRBV28 to TRBJ1-4; D may be TRBD1 (5 bases). Germline V CDR1 and CDR2: MDHEN, SYDVKM. The length of the CDR3 is 13 residues. Trimming removed 4 bases from V and 6 bases from J, with 9 bases in between. CDR3 protein: CASSWQGDEKLFF. Written as DNA, the CDR3 is TGTGCCAGCAGTTGGCAGGGCGATGAAAAACTGTTTTTT.

The V gene is TRBV6-1, the J gene TRBJ1-1; D possibly corresponds to TRBD1 (5 bases). Germline CDR1 MNHNS, CDR2 SASEGT. The CDR3 runs 15 residues. V was pared by 5 bases and J by 1 base, with 14 bases between. The CDR3 coding sequence is TGTGCCAGCAGTTTCGAGACGGGGGGGAACACTGAAGCTTTCTTT. Amino acids: CASSFETGGNTEAFF.

This clone appeared a few times. The J gene is TRBJ2-1, the V gene TRBV5-1, with D maybe TRBD1 (6 bases). Germline assignment: CDR1 SGHRS and CDR2 YFSETQ. With 2 bases removed from V and 8 bases from J, the gap between germline ends came to 11 bases. This CDR3 has 13 residues. The CDR3 spells CASSLEQGYEQFF. As DNA, the CDR3 is TGCGCCAGCAGCTTAGAACAGGGCTATGAGCAGTTCTTC.

This clone showed up many times. The chain couples TRBV19 to TRBJ1-5; a weak D match, TRBD1 (6 bases). Germline assignment: CDR1 LNHDA and CDR2 SQIVND (reference sequence). V dropped 4 bases and J dropped 0 bases, with 7 bases sitting between them. This CDR3 is built from 14 residues. The CDR3 spells CASSRQVSNQPQHF. The CDR3, as DNA: TGTGCCAGTAGTAGACAGGTTAGCAATCAGCCCCAGCATTTT.

The V and J genes are TRBV5-1 and TRBJ2-5; 12 bases agree with TRBD1. J gave up 5 bases and V 4 bases, and 6 bases lay outside the gene matches. Germline V gives CDR1 SGHRS, CDR2 YFSETQ. CDR3 size: 15 residues. The CDR3 DNA reads as TGCGCCAGCAGCGTGGGACAGGGGGCCCGGGAGACCCAGTACTTC. Translated: CASSVGQGARETQYF.

The rearrangement links TRBV12-2 to TRBJ2-2. TRBV12-2 is labeled a pseudogene. This CDR3 contains 20 residues. Here the CDR3 reads CASRFSLQEVGPLNTGELFF. CDR3 coding DNA: TGTGCAAGTCGCTTCTCATTACAGGAGGTCGGCCCTCTGAACACCGGGGAGCTGTTTTTT.

As regards this clone: Other DNA sequences within the sample encode an identical CDR3. This sequence joins TRBV5-1 and TRBJ1-4; 8 bases map to TRBD1. The germline V gene encodes CDR1 SGHRS and CDR2 YFSETQ. The V and J ends lost 2 bases and 8 bases, in that order; junction bases with no gene match: 5. The CDR3 has 14 residues. CDR3 sequence reads: CASSFGQGGEKLFF. The CDR3, as DNA: TGCGCCAGCAGCTTCGGACAGGGAGGAGAAAAACTGTTTTTT.